A selection of T cell receptor beta chains follows, all from one sample in a study of CXCR3-negative and CXCR3-positive naive CD8 T cells. TCRdb reprocessed the 5' RACE reads, keeping one entry per CDR3 protein, no DNA. The sample has over 150,000 distinct CDR3 sequences, and its top ten clones hold 0.45% to 0.55%. The sequenced sample consisted of naive CXCR3+ CD8+ T cells from blood. The receptors derive from a human donor in good health. Some clones in this sample may be carry-over from other donors' samples. CDR3s include the opening cysteine and the closing phenylalanine or tryptophan.

V gene	J gene	CDR3 length	CDR3 protein
TRBV21-1	TRBJ2-5	14	CASSKDGWQETQYF
TRBV29-1	TRBJ2-5	13	CSVEGQDQETQYF
TRBV12-3/TRBV12-4	TRBJ2-5	14	CASLAGGLGETQYF
TRBV7-9	TRBJ2-1	15	CASSSRLAGFNEQFF
TRBV6-5	TRBJ1-1	16	CASSYRPGQGGTEAFF
TRBV12-3/TRBV12-4	TRBJ1-4	16	CASMREAGGLHEKLFF
TRBV5-5	TRBJ2-5	17	CASSLGDRLAVQETQYF
TRBV7-2	TRBJ2-7	16	CASSPGLAGGHPEQYF
TRBV7-9	TRBJ1-1	15	CASSTTSDRASEAFF
TRBV5-1	TRBJ2-2	12	CASSSFTGELFF
TRBV28	TRBJ2-1	12	CASSLAGGSQFF
TRBV7-6	TRBJ1-1	15	CASSPLTGSGTEAFF
TRBV7-2	TRBJ2-2	18	CASSLWGHREVNTGELFF
TRBV29-1	TRBJ2-5	14	CSTDWGGNQETQYF
TRBV27	TRBJ1-1	13	CASSPLLNTEAFF
TRBV27	TRBJ2-7	15	CASKRDRGPSYEQYF
TRBV5-6	TRBJ2-5	12	CASSLRLGTQYF
TRBV6-5	TRBJ2-5	13	CASSERGRETQYF
TRBV12-3/TRBV12-4	TRBJ2-5	14	CASSWTRSKETQYF
TRBV7-9	TRBJ2-5	15	CASSPPGAGEETQYF
TRBV28	TRBJ2-3	13	CATWGVGTDTQYF
TRBV7-6	TRBJ2-7	16	CASSLAAGVGVYEQYF
TRBV19	TRBJ2-1	17	CASSAGLAGGPYNEQFF
TRBV7-9	TRBJ2-5	16	CASSYIPSGGQETQYF
TRBV27	TRBJ2-5	16	CASSLWSSGVQETQYF
TRBV7-9	TRBJ2-7	13	CASSEGIPGEQYF
TRBV10-3	TRBJ1-1	15	CAISSSDALETEAFF
TRBV7-9	TRBJ2-7	13	CASSQTGDDEQYF
TRBV28	TRBJ2-3	14	CASSLTGGPDTQYF
TRBV7-3	TRBJ2-1	18	CASSLRGPTSGSHNEQFF
TRBV12-3/TRBV12-4	TRBJ2-3	15	CASSSQRDGTDTQYF
TRBV9	TRBJ2-3	13	CASSVGRTDTQYF
TRBV12-3/TRBV12-4	TRBJ2-7	14	CASRLGHGAYEQYF
TRBV5-6	TRBJ2-1	20	CASSLEGLAGSGSSYNEQFF
TRBV5-1	TRBJ1-2	14	CASSSLTETYGYTF
TRBV7-6	TRBJ2-6	13	CASSLGGANVLTF
TRBV15	TRBJ1-2	16	CATSRDSNRVVYGYTF
TRBV5-5	TRBJ2-1	13	CASSEPGDNEQFF
TRBV7-2	TRBJ2-3	16	CASSIEEGGRTDTQYF
TRBV19	TRBJ2-7	14	CASSRTGGLYEQYF
TRBV7-8	TRBJ1-5	14	CASSLYGPKSPQHF
TRBV2	TRBJ1-1	12	CAIEAKGTEAFF
TRBV7-9	TRBJ2-1	15	CASSFAGGLVNEQFF
TRBV29-1	TRBJ2-1	13	CSAGGFPYNEQFF
TRBV19	TRBJ2-7	14	CASSSGTGIYEQYF
TRBV2	TRBJ2-2	16	CACSESKPVNTGELFF
TRBV28	TRBJ1-1	13	CASLRTENTEAFF
TRBV7-8	TRBJ2-1	15	CASSPERGPYNEQFF
TRBV5-1	TRBJ2-7	13	CASSYRTSGEQYF
TRBV2	TRBJ2-5	18	CASSTSWTSGGAQETQYF
TRBV12-3/TRBV12-4	TRBJ2-3	14	CASSSSPEYDTQYF
TRBV6-5	TRBJ2-7	16	CASSYSKIWAAYEQYF
TRBV6-5	TRBJ2-3	15	CASSPAGHSADTQYF
TRBV4-1	TRBJ1-5	19	CASSQDLGRGMRSNQPQHF